This entry lists 30 T cell receptor beta chains sequenced from one sample in a study of T cell clonality in common variable immunodeficiency. The assay was immunoSEQ multiplex PCR, and TCRdb's table has in-frame clones only and misses some. The sample has about 35,000 clones, none seen only once. Input material: peripheral blood mononuclear cells. The receptors were sampled from a person aged 18 to 69 in good health.

This clone was seen ten or more times. The read is 3 residues too short to cover the CDR3 end, so that end is filled in from the germline J gene. The chain is built from TRBV2 and TRBJ1-1; TRBD1 aligns across 7 bases. The J segment lost 4 bases and the V segment lost 9 bases, leaving 8 bases of the junction unmatched. In germline, CDR1 is SNHLY, CDR2 FYNNEI. This CDR3 spans 13 amino acids. CDR3 amino acids: CARRGSGGTEAFF. Partial CDR3 DNA: TGTGCCAGGAGAGGTTCAGGGGGCACTGAA.

Many counts were recorded for this clone. The DNA ends 3 residues before the CDR3 does, and the rest of the CDR3 is filled in from the germline J gene. V gene TRBV5-1 combines with J gene TRBJ1-4, with 9 bases matching TRBD1. Trimming took 0 bases from V and 8 from J; bases not matched to a gene: 2. The CDR3 has 14 residues. Germline V CDR1 and CDR2: SGHRS, YFSETQ. The sequenced CDR3 bases are TGCGCCAGCAGCTTGGAGGGACAGGGAGAAAAA. It specifies CASSLEGQGEK. The whole CDR3 region reads CASSLEGQGEKLFF.

This clone was found many times. The CDR3 end falls 3 residues outside the read, so it is completed with the germline J gene. The chain recombines TRBV28 with TRBJ2-7, with 8 bases fitting TRBD1. This CDR3 contains 19 residues. Germline V CDR1 and CDR2: MDHEN, SYDVKM. The V and J ends lost 2 bases and 2 bases, in that order; junction bases with no gene match: 17. The sequenced CDR3 bases are TGTGCCAGCAGTTTAACGGCAGGGGGCTCTCATCCTTCAGCCTACGAG. Protein product: CASSLTAGGSHPSAYE. The entire CDR3 is CASSLTAGGSHPSAYEQYF.

Ten or more counts support this clone. The sequence runs out 3 residues before the end of the CDR3; the remainder is reconstructed from the germline J gene. The chain couples TRBV5-1 to TRBJ2-1; D not resolved. The germline CDR1 and CDR2 sequences are SGHRS and YFSETQ. This CDR3 has 12 amino acids. V was clipped by 3 bases and J by 9 bases, with 10 bases between them. CDR3 in amino acids: CASSSKGGEQFF. The sequenced part of the CDR3 DNA is TGCGCCAGCAGCTCCAAAGGTGGTGAG.

This clone was found a few times. From the germline J gene comes the end of the CDR3, since the read stops 3 residues before it. The chain carries TRBV19 and TRBJ2-2; D is perhaps TRBD1 (5 bases). Germline CDR1 and CDR2: LNHDA and SQIVND (reference sequence). V lost 5 bases and J 1 base, leaving 11 bases between the germline ends. This CDR3 region has 15 residues. CDR3 bases read: TGTGCCAGTAGTGGGGCAGGGATGAACACCGGGGAG. This translates into CASSGAGMNTGE. The complete CDR3 sequence is CASSGAGMNTGELFF.

At least ten counts were recorded for this clone. CDR3 residues: CSATRLADEQYF. The sequenced part of the CDR3 DNA is TGCAGTGCCACACGACTAGCGGACGAG. The chain employs TRBV20-1 and TRBJ2-7; 9 bases align to TRBD2. The read is 3 residues too short to cover the CDR3 end, so that end is filled in from the germline J gene. This CDR3 contains 12 residues. Unmatched junction bases numbered 5, after V lost 6 bases and J lost 5 bases. Germline assignment: CDR1 DFQATT and CDR2 SNEGSKA (reference sequence).

Many counts were recorded for this clone. The read stops 3 residues short of the end of the CDR3; the missing end is completed from the germline J gene. The V call is TRBV7-9, the J call TRBJ1-1; D is unresolved. Trimming took off 4 bases at V and 5 bases at J, with 5 bases between the two ends. Germline V gene data show CDR1 as SEHNR and CDR2 as FQNEAQ (reference sequence). This CDR3 is 11 amino acids long. CDR3 sequence: CASSSPTEAFF. The covered CDR3 bases are TGTGCCAGCAGCTCCCCTACTGAA.

This clone has just a few counts. With the read ending 3 residues before the CDR3 end, the germline J gene is used to fill in that end. J is TRBJ2-3 and V is TRBV20-1, with a tentative D call TRBD2 (6 bases). The CDR3 is 17 residues long. Germline lookup yields CDR1 DFQATT and CDR2 SNEGSKA (reference sequence). The sequenced CDR3 bases are TGCAGTGCTAGACCCTCCTCGGGGGACGCCAGCTGGGGGACG. Its translation is CSARPSSGDASWGT. The whole CDR3 protein is CSARPSSGDASWGTQYF.

As to this clone: The CDR3 end lies 3 residues beyond the end of the read and is filled in from the germline J gene. The V gene is TRBV20-1, the J gene TRBJ1-2; D call uncertain. The germline V gene has CDR1 DFQATT and CDR2 SNEGSKA (reference sequence). This CDR3 comprises 16 residues. The CDR3 spells CSARRAGTTIPYDYTF. The CDR3 DNA, read in part, is TGCAGTGCTAGACGAGCGGGAACTACCATTCCCTACGAC.

There are many counts of this clone. The read gets to within 3 residues of the CDR3 end, and the germline J gene fills in the rest. The V gene is TRBV7-9, the J gene TRBJ2-1; D is possibly TRBD2 (7 bases). The CDR3 spans 15 residues. The V and J ends lost 5 bases and 2 bases respectively, with 13 bases between them. Germline CDR1 reads SEHNR; CDR2 reads FQNEAQ (reference sequence). The DNA read from the CDR3 is TGTGCCAGCAGCGGCGGGGGCCCCCCCTACAATGAG. It yields the protein CASSGGGPPYNE. The full CDR3 protein is CASSGGGPPYNEQFF. The full variable domain, rest sourced from reference TRBV7-9 and TRBJ2-1, is DTGVSQNPRHKITKRGQNVTFRCDPISEHNRLYWYRQTLGQGPEFLTYFQNEAQLEKSRLLSDRFSAERPKGSFSTLEIQRTEQGDSAMYLCASSGGGPPYNEQFFGPGTRLTVL.

In this sample, this clone turned up many times. The read ends 3 residues before the CDR3 terminus; that terminus is restored from the germline J gene. The J gene is TRBJ2-1, the V gene TRBV6-1, with 9 bases identical to TRBD2. V trimming: 3 bases; J trimming: 5 bases; junction bases outside the gene matches: 5. The CDR3 is 15 amino acids. Germline V CDR1 and CDR2: MNHNS, SASEGT. CDR3 bases read: TGTGCCAGCAGTGAGGGGACTAGCAGCCACAATGAG. Amino acids: CASSEGTSSHNE. The CDR3 in full is CASSEGTSSHNEQFF.

This clone was seen more than once but under ten times. A clone one base away is much larger, so this may be a read error. The read ends 3 residues shy of where the CDR3 ends; the end is completed using the germline J gene. The chain uses TRBV7-9 and TRBJ2-2; tentatively, D is TRBD1 (6 bases). This CDR3 is 15 amino acids long. Germline V CDR1 and CDR2: SEHNR, FQNEAQ (reference sequence). The CDR3 sequence is CASSLGRGGHEKLFF. CDR3 bases read: TGTGCCAGCAGCTTAGGCAGGGGCGGTCATGAAAAG.

This clone was seen at least ten times. The DNA ends 3 residues before the CDR3 does, and the rest of the CDR3 is filled in from the germline J gene. V usage is TRBV19 and J usage is TRBJ1-4, with TRBD1 matching 7 bases. The CDR3 covers 15 residues. The germline V gene has CDR1 LNHDA and CDR2 SQIVND (reference sequence). Germline trimming cut 7 bases from V and 8 bases from J; bases unmatched to any gene: 13. This chain's CDR3 is CASTHLDRSGEKLFF. Incomplete CDR3 DNA: TGTGCCAGTACCCACTTGGACAGGTCAGGAGAAAAA.

This clone showed up many times. The sequenced fragment ends 3 residues before the CDR3 boundary, so the rest is inferred from the germline J gene. V usage is TRBV5-1 and J usage is TRBJ2-2; D is uncertain. V was clipped by 0 bases and J by 2 bases, with 8 bases between them. CDR3 length: 15 residues. Germline CDR1 reads SGHRS; CDR2 reads YFSETQ. Partial CDR3 DNA: TGCGCCAGCAGCTTGGCCCCGACAAACACCGGGGAG. Its translation is CASSLAPTNTGE. The full CDR3 protein reads CASSLAPTNTGELFF.

This clone was detected many times. The CDR3 goes on 3 residues after the read ends, and that part is filled in from the germline J gene. V is TRBV30 and J is TRBJ1-2; no clear D. The CDR3 has 13 amino acids. V lost 5 bases, J lost 4 bases, and 14 bases lay in between. From germline, CDR1 is GTSNPN and CDR2 SVGIG (reference sequence). The sequenced CDR3 bases are TGTGCCTGGGGAGGCGGGTATTCCTATGGC. Translation: CAWGGGYSYG. The entire CDR3 sequence reads CAWGGGYSYGYTF.

The table lists this clone with many counts. The observed sequence ends 3 residues before the CDR3 terminus, with the missing tail filled in from the germline J gene. The rearrangement uses TRBV10-3 and TRBJ1-2; D remains ambiguous. V lost 1 base, J lost 2 bases, and 5 bases lay in between. Germline loops: CDR1 ENHRY, CDR2 SYGVKD. The CDR3 is 13 residues long. CDR3 sequence reads: CAISELANYGYTF. The part of the CDR3 DNA that was read is TGTGCCATCAGTGAGTTGGCAAACTATGGC.

This clone showed up many times. This could be a read error, since a much larger clone is one nucleotide away. The read comes to an end 3 residues before the CDR3 does, leaving the germline J gene to fill in the end. The V gene is TRBV10-3, the J gene TRBJ2-3, with TRBD2 matching over 7 bases. Germline CDR1 and CDR2: ENHRY and SYGVKD. The CDR3 totals 15 residues. Trimming took 5 bases from V and 0 from J; bases not matched to a gene: 5. CDR3 in amino acids: CAISNLAVSTDTQYF. The covered CDR3 bases are TGTGCCATCAGTAATCTAGCGGTTAGCACAGATACG.

This clone appeared many times. The read halts 3 residues ahead of the CDR3 end, with the missing end drawn from the germline J gene. The chain carries TRBV28 and TRBJ1-4, with D possibly TRBD1 on 5 matching bases. Germline lookup yields CDR1 MDHEN and CDR2 SYDVKM. The CDR3 has 15 residues. The V and J ends lost 6 bases and 9 bases respectively, with 20 bases between them. CDR3 DNA (partial): TGTGCCAGCAGCCCTCTCCGGGGGAATGGACAAAAA. It codes for CASSPLRGNGQK. The entire CDR3 is CASSPLRGNGQKLFF.

This clone was found a few times. One junction end does not reproduce the germline sequence, and a read error may be involved. Read data end 3 residues before the CDR3 end; the end is taken from the germline J gene. The sample contains more than one DNA sequence encoding this CDR3. This rearrangement joins TRBV2 to TRBJ1-3; TRBD1 agrees at 10 bases. The germline gives CDR1 SNHLY, CDR2 FYNNEI. The CDR3 runs to 15 residues. This CDR3 reads CASRSGTGAGNTIYF. CDR3 DNA (partial): TGTGCCAGCAGGAGCGGGACAGGGGCTGGAAACACA.

This clone was picked up many times. The read is 3 residues too short to cover the CDR3 end, so that end is filled in from the germline J gene. V and J are TRBV7-8 and TRBJ2-7; TRBD1 agrees at 10 bases. The germline V gene encodes CDR1 SGHVS and CDR2 FQNEAQ. CDR3 length: 17 residues. Unmatched junction bases numbered 11, after V lost 1 base and J lost 5 bases. The part of the CDR3 DNA that was read is TGTGCCAGCAGCTTAGTGCGGGACAGGGGAAATTTAAACGAG. The encoded protein is CASSLVRDRGNLNE. The full CDR3 reads CASSLVRDRGNLNEQYF.

This clone was seen many times. Read coverage stops 3 residues before the CDR3 terminus; the germline J gene supplies the remainder. The chain joins TRBV2 to TRBJ1-1, with a tentative D call TRBD1 (5 bases). Between the trimmed V and J ends, which lost 2 bases and 7 bases, there was a span of 11 bases. Germline CDR1 SNHLY, CDR2 FYNNEI. The CDR3 is 13 amino acids. The CDR3 DNA, read in part, is TGTGCCAGCAGTGAAAGCAGGGATATTGAA. Encoded protein: CASSESRDIE. The full CDR3 protein reads CASSESRDIEAFF. The variable domain in full, with the rest retrieved from reference TRBV2 and TRBJ1-1, is EPEVTQTPSHQVTQMGQEVILRCVPISNHLYFYWYRQILGQKVEFLVSFYNNEISEKSEIFDDQFSVERPDGSNFTLKIRSTKLEDSAMYFCASSESRDIEAFFGQGTRLTVV.

This clone has a count of ten or more. Read sequence stops 3 residues before the CDR3 end, and the germline J gene provides the missing end. This chain uses TRBV30 with TRBJ2-5; 7 bases match TRBD1. The J segment lost 1 base and the V segment lost 5 bases, leaving 1 base of the junction unmatched. The CDR3 consists of 12 residues. Per the germline V gene, CDR1 is GTSNPN and CDR2 is SVGIG (reference sequence). The CDR3 region is CAWGTVQETQYF. Incomplete CDR3 DNA: TGTGCCTGGGGGACAGTCCAAGAGACC.

This clone came up many times. The CDR3 end lies 3 residues beyond the end of the read and is filled in from the germline J gene. V and J are TRBV19 and TRBJ2-5, with 9 positions matching TRBD1. The length of the CDR3 is 16 residues. Unmatched junction bases numbered 12, after V lost 5 bases and J lost 5 bases. Germline V gene sequence: CDR1 LNHDA, CDR2 SQIVND (reference sequence). Here the CDR3 reads CASSPSPGTGYETQYF. CDR3 DNA (partial): TGTGCCAGTAGTCCGTCACCCGGGACAGGGTACGAGACC.

This clone was detected ten times or more. This CDR3 reads CSASSGTGTDTIYF. The part of the CDR3 DNA that was read is TGCAGTGCTTCATCCGGGACAGGGACAGACACC. The J gene is TRBJ1-3, the V gene TRBV20-1, with 9 bases identical to TRBD1. The CDR3 end lies 3 residues beyond the end of the read and is filled in from the germline J gene. V was pared by 5 bases and J by 8 bases, with 10 bases of the junction left unmatched. Germline V gives CDR1 DFQATT, CDR2 SNEGSKA (reference sequence). This CDR3 has 14 amino acids.

This chain's CDR3 is CASSFSRGEAFF. The sequenced part of the CDR3 DNA is TGTGCCAGCAGCTTTTCCCGGGGGGAA. This chain links TRBV13 with TRBJ1-1; D is possibly TRBD1 (5 bases). The CDR3 is cut off 3 residues early in the read; its end comes from the germline J gene. CDR3 length: 12 residues. Germline V lookup: CDR1 PRHDT, CDR2 FYEKMQ (reference sequence).

The table lists this clone with many counts. The CDR3 goes on 3 residues after the read ends, and that part is filled in from the germline J gene. The chain employs TRBV12-3 or TRBV12-4 and TRBJ2-2; 9 nucleotides align to TRBD1. The CDR3 is 15 residues long. Germline trimming cut 5 bases from V and 6 bases from J; bases unmatched to any gene: 7. The DNA read from the CDR3 is TGTGCCAGCAGTCTACAGGGGGCGATAGCCGGGGAG. Amino acids: CASSLQGAIAGE. The whole CDR3 sequence is CASSLQGAIAGELFF.

Concerning this clone: The junction departs from germline at one end; a sequencing error may be responsible. The read ends 3 residues shy of where the CDR3 ends; the end is completed using the germline J gene. The same CDR3 also results from other DNA sequences found in this sample. The chain recombines TRBV2 with TRBJ1-3; TRBD1 is a possible D gene (5 bases). This CDR3 is built from 15 residues. The germline V gene encodes CDR1 SNHLY and CDR2 FYNNEI. CDR3 residues: CASSEGRVYGNTIYF. CDR3 DNA, as far as it was read: TGTGCCAGCAGTGAAGGCAGGGTCTATGGAAACACA.

This clone was counted many times. This CDR3 reads CAWSVEGQGNPPAKNIQYF. Incomplete CDR3 DNA: TGTGCCTGGAGTGTTGAGGGACAGGGGAACCCCCCAGCCAAAAACATT. The chain links TRBV30 to TRBJ2-4; TRBD1 agrees at 10 bases. The read ends 3 residues before the CDR3 terminus; that terminus is restored from the germline J gene. From germline, CDR1 is GTSNPN and CDR2 SVGIG (reference sequence). J was trimmed by 0 bases and V by 0 bases; bases with no gene match: 11. The CDR3 length is 19 residues.

A remark on this clone: Sequencing ends 3 residues short of the CDR3 end; the germline J gene provides the rest. The chain carries TRBV30 and TRBJ2-3; a possible D gene is TRBD1 (6 bases). V lost 5 bases and J lost 3, with 9 bases in between. Per germline, CDR1 GTSNPN and CDR2 SVGIG (reference sequence). The CDR3 loop spans 12 amino acids. The CDR3 bases that were read are TGTGCCTGGGGGGGCGGGACAGATACG. Translation gives CAWGGGTDT. From start to end, the CDR3 is CAWGGGTDTQYF.

This clone has at least ten counts. The missing CDR3 end, 3 residues past where the read stops, is filled in from the germline J gene. The chain employs TRBV5-1 and TRBJ2-7; TRBD1 agrees at 7 bases. Germline CDR1 and CDR2: SGHRS and YFSETQ. The CDR3 is 14 amino acids. V was pared by 4 bases and J by 2 bases, with 6 bases of the junction left unmatched. CDR3 DNA, as far as it was read: TGCGCCAGCAGCCCCAGGGGACAGACCTACGAG. This encodes CASSPRGQTYE. The full CDR3 sequence reads CASSPRGQTYEQYF.